The rows below give T cell receptor beta chains drawn from one sample of a study of beta chain features in type 1 diabetes. This table comes from immunoSEQ multiplex PCR, and its TCRdb copy is limited to in-frame clones, with some not included. The data show approximately 160,000 clones, with less than 9.5% seen just once and about 0.6% held by the top ten. Sequenced sample: central memory CD4+ T cells from blood. These receptors all come from a man between 18 and 29 years old in good health. Both conserved end residues are part of each CDR3. The D gene is left open where the match is weak. For some rows the clone size is stated as once, few or many, or as a class when expanded; others skip it.

j_call v_call d_call clone_size cdr3_nt cdr3_aa
TRBJ2-5 TRBV25-1 TRBD1 few TGTGCCAGCAGTCAACCGGGACAGCAAGAGACCCAGTACTTC CASSQPGQQETQYF
TRBJ2-2 TRBV7-9 NA few TGTGCCAGCAGCTTATCTGGACAGATGAACACCGGGGAGCTGTTTTTT CASSLSGQMNTGELFF
TRBJ1-1 TRBV7-3 NA few TGTGCCAGCAGCAAAGGACAGACCACTGAAGCTTTCTTT CASSKGQTTEAFF
TRBJ2-3 TRBV19 NA NA TGTGCCAGTAGTATCAACAGTCCCGGAGATACGCAGTATTTT CASSINSPGDTQYF
TRBJ2-7 TRBV7-2 TRBD2 many TGTGCCAGCAGCTTCCCTAGCGGGAGAGGCGAGCAGTACTTC CASSFPSGRGEQYF
TRBJ2-2 TRBV7-2 TRBD2 few TGTGCCAGCAGCTTAACTAGCGGGAGCGGAAGCGGGGAGCTGTTTTTT CASSLTSGSGSGELFF
TRBJ2-1 TRBV4-3 NA NA TGCGCCAGCAGCCAAGATCGGCAAGGCAGGCATGAGCAGTTCTTC CASSQDRQGRHEQFF
TRBJ2-7 TRBV9 NA many TGTGCCAGCAGCCTGACAGTGAGCTCCTACGAGCAGTACTTC CASSLTVSSYEQYF
TRBJ1-1 TRBV9 NA NA TGTGCCAGCAGCGAGGGGGGGACCACTGGGGCTTTCTTT CASSEGGTTGAFF
TRBJ2-5 TRBV7-9 NA few TGTGCCAGCAGCGAGACAGTTAACAAAGAGACCCAGTACTTC CASSETVNKETQYF
TRBJ2-7 TRBV7-9 TRBD1 NA TGTGCCAGCAAGAAGGGACAGGGGTTCTACGAGCAGTACTTC CASKKGQGFYEQYF
TRBJ2-3 TRBV7-9 TRBD2 NA TGTGCCAGCAGACGGGGGGGTAGCGGGAGCTCAGATACGCAGTATTTT CASRRGGSGSSDTQYF
TRBJ2-7 TRBV11-2 TRBD1 NA TGTGCCAGCAGCTTAGGGGACAGGGTGTACTTC CASSLGDRVYF
TRBJ2-5 TRBV7-2 TRBD1 NA TGTGCCAGCAGCGCCCAGGGGGCTGGGGAGACCCAGTACTTC CASSAQGAGETQYF
TRBJ2-4 TRBV11-2 NA NA TGTGCCAGCGCGGGAAGGGCCAAAAACATTCAGTACTTC CASAGRAKNIQYF
TRBJ2-7 TRBV6-1 NA NA TGTGCCAGCAGTTCCGGCGGGGAGGAGCAGTACTTC CASSSGGEEQYF
TRBJ2-5 TRBV5-1 TRBD2 NA TGCGCCAGCAGCTTGGGGACTAGCGGGACCCAAGAGACCCAGTACTTC CASSLGTSGTQETQYF
TRBJ1-5 TRBV2 TRBD1 many TGTGCCAGCGGCAGGGACAGGGACAATCAGCCCCAGCATTTT CASGRDRDNQPQHF
TRBJ2-3 TRBV7-3 TRBD2 NA TGTGCCAGCAGCGACAGCGGGATTGGCACAGATACGCAGTATTTT CASSDSGIGTDTQYF
TRBJ2-3 TRBV11-3 TRBD1 few TGTGCCAGCAGCCCCCGGACAGGCGCAGATACGCAGTATTTT CASSPRTGADTQYF
TRBJ1-4 TRBV9 NA NA TGTGCCAGCAGCGCGTTTCAGGGGCAGGGTGAAAAACTGTTTTTT CASSAFQGQGEKLFF
TRBJ2-6 TRBV25-1 NA many TGTGCCAGCATCGAGAAACAGGGTTCTGGGGCCAACGTCCTGACTTTC CASIEKQGSGANVLTF
TRBJ2-5 TRBV7-8 TRBD2 few TGTGCCAGCAGCTTAGTAGCTAGCGGGGGGCAGGAGACCCAGTACTTC CASSLVASGGQETQYF
TRBJ1-2 TRBV28 NA NA TGTGCCAGCAGTTCGTCAGGTCTTTACTATGGCTACACCTTC CASSSSGLYYGYTF
TRBJ2-7 TRBV7-8 NA many TGTGCCAGCAGCTTATACCGGACTTCCTCGGGTGAGCAGTACTTC CASSLYRTSSGEQYF
TRBJ1-1 TRBV2 TRBD1 few TGTGCCAGCTCGAGACAGGGGGAAACTGAAGCTTTCTTT CASSRQGETEAFF
TRBJ1-4 TRBV29-1 NA NA TGCAGCGTTGTGGGAGGAGTTGGTGAAAAACTGTTTTTT CSVVGGVGEKLFF
TRBJ2-7 TRBV4-2 TRBD1 NA TGTGCCAGCAGCCAAGTTAAATCAGGACAGGCTATCTACGAGCAGTACTTC CASSQVKSGQAIYEQYF
TRBJ1-2 TRBV14 NA many TGTGCCAGCAGCCGATCCGCCCGGGGGGACTATGGCTACACCTTC CASSRSARGDYGYTF
TRBJ1-2 TRBV7-2 NA few TGTGCCAGCAGCTTGGCAGGTTTTAACTATGGCTACACCTTC CASSLAGFNYGYTF
TRBJ2-3 TRBV9 TRBD2 NA TGTGCCAGCAGCGTAGGCGGGAGGGCAGATACGCAGTTT CASSVGGRADTQF
TRBJ2-3 TRBV13 NA many TGTGCCAGCAGCTTGGACACCTCTAGCACAGATACGCAGTATTTT CASSLDTSSTDTQYF
TRBJ1-2 TRBV7-8 NA NA TGTGCCAGCAGCTCTCCCACCCGGGGGAACTATGGCTACACCTTC CASSSPTRGNYGYTF
TRBJ1-5 TRBV6-1 NA few TGTGCCATCTCGAGTTCCTATAATCAGCCCCAGCATTTT CAISSSYNQPQHF
TRBJ2-5 TRBV6-5 TRBD2 NA TGTGCCAGCAGTCGTCTAGCGGGGTCCCAAGAGACCCAGTACTTC CASSRLAGSQETQYF
TRBJ2-1 TRBV7-2 NA many TGTGCCAGCAGCTCTGGAGTTGCCAATGAGCAGTTCTTC CASSSGVANEQFF
TRBJ1-2 TRBV9 NA many TGTGCCAGCAGCGTAGGACAGAACTATGGCTACACCTTC CASSVGQNYGYTF
TRBJ1-4 TRBV7-2 TRBD1 few TGTGCCAGCAGCTCAGGACAGGGACCTGAAAAACTGTTTTTT CASSSGQGPEKLFF
TRBJ2-1 TRBV5-4 TRBD2 few TGTGCCAGCAGCCTTAGCGGGGGGGCCTACAATGAGCAGTTCTTC CASSLSGGAYNEQFF
TRBJ2-2 TRBV2 TRBD2 few TGTGCCAGCCAAGGGTGGCTAGCGGGATTGCCCGGGGAGCTGTTTTTT CASQGWLAGLPGELFF
TRBJ2-2 TRBV4-3 NA few TGCGCCAGCAGCCAAGATGTTGGCAGGGGAGTTACCGGGGAGCTGTTTTTT CASSQDVGRGVTGELFF
TRBJ2-5 TRBV7-9 NA few TGTGCCAGCAGCTCCCTGGCGGTGACCCAGTACTTC CASSSLAVTQYF
TRBJ2-2 TRBV19 NA NA TGTGCCAGTAGTATGGGCAGGGAGGCCGGGGAGCTGTTTTTT CASSMGREAGELFF
TRBJ2-2 TRBV4-3 NA few TGCGCCAGCAGCCAAGTAGCAGGGCGGATCGGGGAGCTGTTTTTT CASSQVAGRIGELFF
TRBJ1-1 TRBV18 TRBD1 NA TGTGCCAGCTCAGGGACAGGGGGTACTGAAGCTTTCTTT CASSGTGGTEAFF
TRBJ1-5 TRBV19 NA NA TGTGCCAGTAGCTTAGGGGTCAGGGGCCGGGGGCCCCAGCATTTT CASSLGVRGRGPQHF
TRBJ2-3 TRBV9 NA NA TGTGCCAGCAGCGTAGATGGCAAAACCACAGATACGCAGTATTTT CASSVDGKTTDTQYF
TRBJ2-7 TRBV28 TRBD1 many TGTGCCATCAAGGGGGCAGTCTACGAGCAGTACTTC CAIKGAVYEQYF
TRBJ1-2 TRBV6-5 TRBD1 few TGTGCCAGCAGTTACCAGGGGGCCGACTATGGCTACACCTTC CASSYQGADYGYTF
TRBJ1-3 TRBV4-3 TRBD1 few TGCGCCAGCAGCGACAGGGCTTACTCTGGAAACACCATATATTTT CASSDRAYSGNTIYF
TRBJ1-4 TRBV6-5 TRBD1 few TGTGCCAGCAGTACCCGGACAGGGAATGAAAAACTGTTTTTT CASSTRTGNEKLFF
TRBJ2-3 TRBV5-4 TRBD1 NA TGTGCCAGCAGCCAACAGGGGGCTACAGATACGCAGTATTTT CASSQQGATDTQYF